This entry features one T cell receptor (beta chain) sequence. Authors' methods: Cell counts per sample came from amplifying reference gene primers. Measured with immunoSEQ multiplex PCR; TCRdb has only the in-frame clones, and not every one. The D gene and trimming were derived from the DNA, and the V and J assignments and clone size from that table. This sample has roughly 340,000 clones, with around 89% found just once. Patients in Seattle were enrolled during active infection, then followed longitudinally. This entry belongs to a study of blood T cell repertoires in COVID-19. Study-wide context: Specimens from acute and convalescent COVID-19 originated in the United States, Italy and Spain. PBMCs, B-cell-depleted T cells, or T cells provided the cDNA or gDNA that made up the material.

CDR3 length equals 16 residues. V gave up 3 bases and J gave up 2 bases; unmatched junction bases: 9. From germline, CDR1 is SGHNT and CDR2 YYREEE (reference sequence). This clonotype was obtained from a young woman with COVID-19, enrolled during active disease. Input material: peripheral blood. V gene TRBV5-4 combines with J gene TRBJ2-3, with TRBD2 matching over 7 bases. CDR3 nucleotides: TGTGCCAGCAGCTCGACTAGCACCCTCTCCACAGATACGCAGTATTTT. Amino acid sequence: CASSSTSTLSTDTQYF.